A single sample is the source of the 12 T cell receptor beta chains below, sequenced in a study of CD8 T cells in ankylosing spondylitis. A single record per CDR3 protein comes from TCRdb applying MiXCR to the 5' RACE reads. Of 250,000 to 350,000 distinct CDR3 sequences in the sample, roughly 20% are singletons; the top ten hold around 7.8%. The material sequenced was blood, either unsorted or a sorted T cell fraction (not recorded which). The receptors here all came from a male donor with ankylosing spondylitis or in good health (not recorded which).

This clonotype was counted ten times or more. At one boundary the junction diverges from the germline segment, which might be a read error. The V and J genes are TRBV5-1 and TRBJ2-1; D is ambiguous. Germline CDR1 SGHRS, CDR2 YFSETQ. CDR3 size: 12 residues. This CDR3 reads CASSPGYNEQFF. DNA for the CDR3: TGTGCCAGCAGTCCCGGCTACAATGAGCAGTTCTTC.

The V call is TRBV6-5, the J call TRBJ1-2; D possibly corresponds to TRBD1 (5 bases). The CDR3 length is 15 residues. Germline V CDR1 and CDR2: MNHEY, SVGAGI. Between the trimmed V and J ends, which lost 4 bases and 5 bases, there was a span of 17 bases. CDR3 coding DNA: TGTGCCAGCAGTTCCCCCAGGGCCTCGGGTTATGGCTACACCTTC. It is translated as CASSSPRASGYGYTF.

This chain joins TRBV12-3 or TRBV12-4 and TRBJ1-1; the D is unclear. This CDR3 region has 13 residues. The V gene lost 2 bases and the J gene lost 5 bases, with 9 bases spanning the gap. The DNA of the CDR3 is TGTGCCAGCAGTTTATGGGGAGTAACTGAAGCTTTCTTT. Translating gives CASSLWGVTEAFF.

This clonotype has at least ten counts. This chain joins TRBV5-1 and TRBJ2-1; TRBD2 might be the D (5 bases). The CDR3 is made up of 13 amino acids. The germline V gene has CDR1 SGHRS and CDR2 YFSETQ. Trimming shortened V by 4 bases and J by 7 bases, and 12 bases separated the two germline ends. The CDR3 DNA reads as TGCGCCAGCAGCCCCGGACTGGCGAATGAGCAGTTCTTC. It specifies CASSPGLANEQFF.

V is TRBV9 and J is TRBJ2-5; D unclear. V was shortened by 0 bases and J by 7 bases, with 13 bases between the two germline ends. The V gene's germline CDR1 is SGDLS and CDR2 YYNGEE. The CDR3 has 14 amino acids. The CDR3 spells CASSVVSQLGTQYF. The CDR3 bases are TGTGCCAGCAGCGTAGTATCCCAGCTTGGGACCCAGTACTTC.

This clonotype was observed a few times. This sequence joins TRBV12-3 or TRBV12-4 and TRBJ1-3; D unresolved. Deletions cut 5 bases from V and 0 bases from J, with 11 bases between. The CDR3 extends over 15 amino acids. In DNA form, the CDR3 reads TGTGCCAGCAGTCCGATCGTGGGCTCTGGAAACACCATATATTTT. Protein sequence: CASSPIVGSGNTIYF.

J is TRBJ1-6 and V is TRBV28; TRBD1 aligns across 7 bases. From germline, CDR1 is MDHEN and CDR2 SYDVKM. Trimming took 5 bases from V and 4 from J; bases not matched to a gene: 8. The CDR3 runs to 16 residues. This CDR3 is CASSRDRVRYNSPLHF. For the CDR3, the DNA is TGTGCCAGCAGTCGGGACAGAGTCCGGTATAATTCACCCCTCCACTTT.

The rearrangement joins TRBV27 to TRBJ1-1; tentative D call: TRBD1 (6 bases). This CDR3 has 15 amino acids. Trimming pared 6 bases from V and 6 bases from J, leaving 20 bases between. The germline V gene has CDR1 MNHEY and CDR2 SMNVEV (reference sequence). The CDR3 bases are TGTGCCAGCAGGAAATTGCTGACAGGCTCTGCTGAAGCTTTCTTT. The encoded protein is CASRKLLTGSAEAFF.

This clonotype occurred a few times. The chain combines TRBV20-1 with TRBJ2-7; D is unclear. The germline V gene has CDR1 DFQATT and CDR2 SNEGSKA (reference sequence). The V end was cut by 2 bases, the J end by 3 bases, with 8 bases between. The CDR3 contains 12 residues. The CDR3 DNA sequence: TGCAGTGCTAGATATAGGAACTACGAGCAGTACGTC. It yields the protein CSARYRNYEQYV.

V and J are TRBV7-9 and TRBJ2-7, with D possibly being TRBD2 (6 bases). CDR1 is SEHNR and CDR2 is FQNEAQ in the germline V gene (reference sequence). V shed 4 bases and J shed 8 bases, with 9 bases lying between them. The CDR3 runs 11 residues. This CDR3 reads CASSSTSKQYV. CDR3 bases: TGTGCCAGCAGCTCCACTAGCAAGCAGTACGTC.

This clonotype was counted a few times. This sequence joins TRBV7-9 and TRBJ2-4; D is possibly TRBD1 or TRBD2 (6 bases each). The V and J ends lost 3 bases and 3 bases respectively, with 15 bases between them. The CDR3 totals 16 residues. The V gene's germline CDR1 is SEHNR and CDR2 FQNEAQ (reference sequence). Here the CDR3 DNA reads TGTGCCAGCAGCTTTATGGCAGGGGAGGTCAAAAACATTCAGTACTTC. This codes for CASSFMAGEVKNIQYF.

The V gene is TRBV28, the J gene TRBJ2-5; no reliable D call. The germline gives CDR1 MDHEN, CDR2 SYDVKM. The CDR3 spans 12 residues. V lost 2 bases and J lost 5, with 6 bases in between. The CDR3 bases are TGTGCCAGCAGTTTAAATTTGGAGACCCAGTACTTC. Translated: CASSLNLETQYF.